Shown below are 11 T cell receptor beta chains from a single sample sequenced in a study of cytotoxic CD8 clonotypes in ibrutinib-treated CLL. The table came from immunoSEQ multiplex PCR; TCRdb's copy has only in-frame clones and leaves some out. This sample yields more than 85,000 clones, of which 75% to 80% are seen a single time; roughly 24% belongs to the top ten. The sequences come from PBMCs, collected after 24 months of ibrutinib treatment. The receptors originated from a human donor with chronic lymphocytic leukemia.

The chain is built from TRBV30 and TRBJ1-4; tentative D call: TRBD1 (5 bases). Germline V gives CDR1 GTSNPN, CDR2 SVGIG (reference sequence). V shed 8 bases and J shed 8 bases, with 15 bases lying between them. This CDR3 has 12 residues. Here the CDR3 reads CAVPGDGEKLFF. CDR3 coding DNA: TGTGCCGTCCCGGGGGACGGGGAAAAACTGTTTTTT.

This clone has more than one count but fewer than ten. The rearrangement joins TRBV19 to TRBJ1-1; 7 nucleotides agree with TRBD1. Germline V gene lookup returns CDR1 LNHDA and CDR2 SQIVND (reference sequence). V trimming: 7 bases; J trimming: 1 base; junction bases outside the gene matches: 6. The CDR3 length is 14 residues. The chain's CDR3 is CASISGTANTEAFF. In DNA, the CDR3 is TGTGCCAGTATTTCCGGGACAGCGAACACTGAAGCTTTCTTT.

This clone was counted a single time. The chain uses TRBV2 and TRBJ1-2, with 7 bases lining up with TRBD1. The CDR3 extends over 13 amino acids. Trimming at V came to 5 bases and at J to 8 bases, leaving 8 bases not matched to a gene. Germline CDR1 is SNHLY and CDR2 is FYNNEI. CDR3 nucleotides: TGTGCCAGCAGTAGACAGGGTACCTTCGGCTACACCTTC. Its protein is CASSRQGTFGYTF.

V usage is TRBV6-1 and J usage is TRBJ2-7, with D possibly TRBD1 on 6 matching bases. Germline V gene data show CDR1 as MNHNS and CDR2 as SASEGT. V gave up 0 bases and J gave up 2 bases, with 11 bases separating them. The length of the CDR3 is 15 residues. CDR3 bases: TGTGCCAGCAGTGAAGCTGTGACAGGTCCCTACGAGCAGTACTTC. Protein sequence: CASSEAVTGPYEQYF.

The chain combines TRBV11-2 with TRBJ2-1; the D is unclear. Germline CDR1 SGHAT, CDR2 FQNNGV. The germline V and J ends were trimmed by 5 bases and 4 bases, with 12 bases remaining between them. The CDR3 has 14 amino acids. The CDR3 DNA follows: TGTGCCAGCAGCGTGGGAAGGATGTACAATGAGCAGTTCTTC. Protein sequence: CASSVGRMYNEQFF.

As concerns this clone: The sample holds other DNA sequences that translate to the same CDR3. The chain links TRBV5-1 to TRBJ2-1; 12 positions match TRBD2. The V gene's germline CDR1 is SGHRS and CDR2 YFSETQ. The CDR3 has 15 residues. The junction had 4 bases not matched to a gene; V was cut back by 0 bases and J by 9 bases. The CDR3 bases are TGCGCCAGCAGCTTGGCTAGCGGGAGGGCGGGTGAGCAGTTCTTC. Translation gives CASSLASGRAGEQFF. The whole variable domain, filled in from reference TRBV5-1 and TRBJ2-1, reads KAGVTQTPRYLIKTRGQQVTLSCSPISGHRSVSWYQQTPGQGLQFLFEYFSETQRNKGNFPGRFSGRQFSNSRSEMNVSTLELGDSALYLCASSLASGRAGEQFFGPGTRLTVL.

V usage is TRBV5-1 and J usage is TRBJ2-7; TRBD2 aligns across 8 bases. With V trimmed by 2 bases and J by 2 bases, 9 bases remained unmatched. There are 16 residues in the CDR3. Germline CDR1 is SGHRS and CDR2 is YFSETQ. DNA of the CDR3: TGCGCCAGCAGCTTTGACCTAAGCGGGAGAGCCTACGAGCAGTACTTC. Translation gives CASSFDLSGRAYEQYF.

The CDR3 DNA sequence: TGTGCCAGCTCAAGGACGGAGGGACTTAGTCAGCAGTACTTC. It translates to CASSRTEGLSQQYF. J is TRBJ2-7 and V is TRBV18, with TRBD2 as a possible D gene (6 bases). The V end lost 5 bases, the J end lost 8 bases, and 19 bases lay between the germline ends. This CDR3 is 14 amino acids long. The germline CDR1 and CDR2 sequences are KGHSH and LQKENI.

This rearrangement joins TRBV29-1 to TRBJ1-3, with TRBD1 as a possible D gene (5 bases). Trimming took 0 bases from V and 1 from J, leaving 13 bases between them. The length of the CDR3 is 16 residues. Germline CDR1 and CDR2: SQVTM and ANQGSEA. CDR3 sequence: CSVEDVWGESGNTIYF. The CDR3 DNA reads TGCAGCGTTGAAGATGTTTGGGGGGAGTCTGGAAACACCATATATTTT. Complete variable domain (other parts from reference TRBV29-1 and TRBJ1-3): SAVISQKPSRDICQRGTSLTIQCQVDSQVTMMFWYRQQPGQSLTLIATANQGSEATYESGFVIDKFPISRPNLTFSTLTVSNMSPEDSSIYLCSVEDVWGESGNTIYFGEGSWLTVV.

V and J are TRBV11-3 and TRBJ1-2; 9 nucleotides agree with TRBD1. After removal of 2 bases from V and 8 bases from J, the junction contained 6 bases not matched to a gene. This CDR3 region has 14 residues. Germline V CDR1 and CDR2: SGHNT, YENEEA. CDR3 sequence: CASSLTQGARGYTF. The DNA of the CDR3 is TGTGCCAGCAGCTTAACACAGGGGGCCAGGGGCTACACCTTC.

The chain is built from TRBV6-1 and TRBJ2-1, with TRBD2 matching 14 bases. This CDR3 comprises 13 residues. The V gene end was trimmed by 6 bases and the J gene end by 15 bases; junction bases not matched to a gene: 7. CDR1 is MNHNS, CDR2 SASEGT, per germline. CDR3 sequence: CASRGTSGSLWFF. CDR3 in DNA: TGTGCCAGCAGAGGGACTAGCGGGAGTTTGTGGTTCTTC.